This is a list of T cell receptor beta chains from one sample in a study of T-cell memory formation after mild COVID-19. TCRdb re-analysed the 5' RACE reads in MiXCR, keeping a single row per CDR3 protein. Among 380,000 or so distinct CDR3 sequences listed, roughly 15% were seen once. The sequencing sample was made of PBMCs or a T cell subset sorted from them (not recorded which). The receptor set was obtained from a man aged 18 to 35 who had mild COVID-19 (a few samples of this study predate the infection). Cell type and time point are not known. CDR3s include the opening cysteine and the closing phenylalanine or tryptophan. The D gene is left open where the match is weak. Clone size is not always given. Where it is, it says once, few, many or a class for expanded clones.

TRBV7-2	TRBJ1-2	-	-	CASSLGGQNGPYTF	TGTGCCAGCAGCTTAGGTGGACAGAACGGTCCCTACACCTTC
TRBV5-1	TRBJ2-5	many	TRBD2	CASSSSTSGKETQYF	TGCGCCAGCAGCTCTTCGACTAGCGGGAAAGAGACCCAGTACTTC
TRBV7-8	TRBJ1-4	few	-	CASSFRVFEKLFF	TGTGCCAGCAGCTTCAGGGTTTTTGAAAAACTGTTTTTT
TRBV7-6	TRBJ1-1	few	-	CASSRGGLNTEAFF	TGTGCCAGCAGCCGAGGAGGCCTGAACACTGAAGCTTTCTTT
TRBV4-1	TRBJ2-3	few	-	CASSRTRDTTDTQYF	TGCGCCAGCAGCCGGACACGGGACACGACAGATACGCAGTATTTT
TRBV5-1	TRBJ1-6	-	-	CASKGEGSPLHF	TGCGCCAGCAAGGGAGAAGGGTCACCCCTCCACTTT
TRBV23-1	TRBJ1-5	few	-	CASTPPRAGGNQPQHF	TGCGCCAGCACCCCTCCTAGGGCCGGAGGAAATCAGCCCCAGCATTTT
TRBV14	TRBJ1-6	many	-	CASSQGREYSPLHF	TGTGCCAGCAGCCAAGGAAGGGAGTACTCACCCCTCCACTTT
TRBV7-9	TRBJ2-5	-	-	CASLGILTRETQYF	TGTGCCAGCCTCGGAATCCTTACCAGGGAGACCCAGTACTTC
TRBV4-2	TRBJ2-3	few	-	CASSPSDQSERTDTQYF	TGTGCCAGCAGCCCATCGGACCAGAGCGAGCGCACAGATACGCAGTATTTT
TRBV4-3	TRBJ1-6	few	TRBD1	CASSQAPAGTDNSPLHF	TGCGCCAGCAGCCAAGCCCCCGCCGGGACAGATAATTCACCCCTCCACTTT
TRBV10-3	TRBJ2-3	-	TRBD2	CAISDILAGATDTQYF	TGTGCCATCAGTGATATCCTAGCGGGTGCCACAGATACGCAGTATTTT
TRBV5-1	TRBJ1-5	-	-	CASSPLPTGTYQPQHF	TGCGCCAGCAGCCCCCTCCCGACAGGTACTTATCAGCCCCAGCATTTT
TRBV5-1	TRBJ2-1	-	-	CASSLVRGGNEQFF	TGCGCCAGCAGCTTGGTCCGGGGAGGCAATGAGCAGTTCTTC
TRBV6-5	TRBJ1-4	few	TRBD1	CASSYRTGPSEKLFF	TGTGCCAGCAGTTACCGGACAGGGCCGAGTGAAAAACTGTTTTTT
TRBV12-3/TRBV12-4	TRBJ1-5	-	TRBD1	CGTGASNQPQHF	TGTGGGACAGGTGCCAGCAATCAGCCCCAGCATTTT
TRBV28	TRBJ2-5	few	-	CASSLGTGETQYF	TGTGCCAGCAGTTTGGGGACCGGGGAGACCCAGTACTTC
TRBV6-6	TRBJ2-7	-	TRBD2	CASSYRLAGSYEQYF	TGTGCCAGCAGTTATCGCCTAGCGGGGTCCTACGAGCAGTACTTC
TRBV5-1	TRBJ1-5	many	TRBD1	CASSLTGANQPQHF	TGCGCCAGCAGCCTGACAGGGGCCAATCAGCCCCAGCATTTT
TRBV7-9	TRBJ1-1	-	-	CASSLDNTEAFF	TGTGCCAGCAGCTTGGACAACACTGAAGCTTTCTTT
TRBV13	TRBJ2-1	few	TRBD1	CASSLPGTGVYNEQFF	TGTGCCAGCAGCCTCCCCGGGACAGGAGTATACAATGAGCAGTTCTTC
TRBV19	TRBJ1-1	few	-	CASSTWAGNTEAFF	TGTGCCAGTAGTACGTGGGCTGGGAACACTGAAGCTTTCTTT
TRBV4-1	TRBJ1-2	-	TRBD1	CASSQETGQRNYGYTF	TGCGCCAGCAGCCAGGAGACGGGACAGAGAAACTATGGCTACACCTTC
TRBV20-1	TRBJ1-1	many	TRBD1	CSASNVPGQGLGNTEAFF	TGCAGTGCCTCAAACGTCCCGGGACAGGGATTGGGAAACACTGAAGCTTTCTTT
TRBV6-5	TRBJ2-3	-	TRBD1	CATERQGAEGTDTQYF	TGTGCCACCGAACGACAGGGGGCAGAGGGAACAGATACGCAGTATTTT
TRBV12-3/TRBV12-4	TRBJ1-6	-	-	CASTRTDSPLHF	TGTGCCAGCACGAGGACGGATTCACCCCTCCACTTT
TRBV4-3	TRBJ2-3	many	-	CASSQSGGFYGTQYF	TGCGCCAGCAGCCAGTCAGGCGGGTTCTACGGTACGCAGTATTTT
TRBV5-1	TRBJ1-1	-	TRBD1	CASSLAGTDEAFF	TGCGCCAGCAGCTTGGCCGGGACAGACGAAGCTTTCTTT
TRBV6-5	TRBJ2-3	-	TRBD1	CASSLRTGATDTQYF	TGTGCCAGCAGTTTGAGGACAGGGGCCACAGATACGCAGTATTTT
TRBV3-1	TRBJ1-2	few	-	CASSQDRGQRQGYTF	TGTGCCAGCAGCCAAGATCGAGGACAGCGACAGGGCTACACCTTC
TRBV6-2/TRBV6-3	TRBJ2-1	-	TRBD1	CASSSRGRVNEQFF	TGTGCCAGCAGTTCAAGGGGGCGTGTAAATGAGCAGTTCTTC
TRBV6-6	TRBJ2-4	many	-	CASQPRDGKNIQYF	TGTGCCAGTCAACCCCGGGACGGTAAAAACATTCAGTACTTC
TRBV6-1	TRBJ2-6	few	-	CASTQGHSGANVLTF	TGTGCCAGCACCCAGGGCCACTCTGGGGCCAACGTCCTGACTTTC
TRBV7-2	TRBJ2-7	-	-	CASSSNQGPYEQYF	TGTGCCAGCAGCTCTAATCAGGGACCCTACGAGCAGTACTTC
TRBV15	TRBJ2-7	-	-	CATSRELREQYF	TGTGCCACCAGCAGAGAACTACGCGAGCAGTACTTC
TRBV10-2	TRBJ2-1	-	-	CASSESIEFNSHNEQFF	TGCGCCAGCAGTGAGTCGATAGAGTTCAACTCCCACAATGAGCAGTTCTTC
TRBV30	TRBJ2-7	-	-	CAWMSAYEQYF	TGTGCCTGGATGTCAGCCTACGAGCAGTACTTC
TRBV5-1	TRBJ2-7	-	TRBD2	CASSSSPGGRSTAYEQYF	TGCGCCAGCAGCTCATCGCCAGGCGGGAGAAGTACGGCCTACGAGCAGTACTTC
TRBV27	TRBJ2-5	-	-	CAAGQTLETQYF	TGTGCCGCGGGGCAGACCCTGGAGACCCAGTACTTC
TRBV3-1	TRBJ2-7	many	-	CASSQDLSPGYSYEQYF	TGTGCCAGCAGCCAAGATCTTTCCCCAGGGTACTCCTACGAGCAGTACTTC
TRBV20-1	TRBJ2-3	-	TRBD2	CSARVPGGTDTQYF	TGCAGTGCTAGAGTGCCCGGGGGGACAGATACGCAGTATTTT
TRBV29-1	TRBJ1-2	-	-	CSVDGWGEPYGYTF	TGCAGCGTGGACGGATGGGGGGAACCCTATGGCTACACCTTC
TRBV18	TRBJ1-2	few	-	CASSPDEQGRYGYTF	TGTGCCAGCTCACCAGACGAACAGGGTCGCTATGGCTACACCTTC
TRBV24-1	TRBJ1-1	-	-	CATRETGHDTEAFF	TGTGCCACCAGAGAGACAGGCCACGACACTGAAGCTTTCTTT
TRBV7-6	TRBJ2-2	-	-	CASSLEGSPGELFF	TGTGCCAGCAGCTTAGAGGGGTCGCCCGGGGAGCTGTTTTTT
TRBV11-2	TRBJ2-1	-	TRBD2	CASSIRLAGRNEQFF	TGTGCCAGCAGCATTCGACTAGCGGGGCGCAATGAGCAGTTCTTC
TRBV4-1	TRBJ1-4	few	TRBD1	CASSHWTGASPEKLFF	TGCGCCAGCAGCCACTGGACAGGGGCGTCTCCCGAAAAACTGTTTTTT
TRBV6-5	TRBJ1-2	-	TRBD1	CASSQPLDRVGYGYTF	TGTGCCAGCAGTCAACCCCTGGACAGGGTGGGCTATGGCTACACCTTC
TRBV12-3/TRBV12-4	TRBJ2-3	-	-	CASRWGPVTDTQYF	TGTGCCAGCAGATGGGGGCCCGTCACAGATACGCAGTATTTT
TRBV10-3	TRBJ2-5	many	-	CAIKLEPQETQYF	TGTGCCATCAAGCTAGAACCCCAAGAGACCCAGTACTTC
TRBV7-3	TRBJ2-1	-	-	CASSLERGSNEQFF	TGTGCCAGCAGCTTAGAACGGGGGAGCAATGAGCAGTTCTTC
TRBV10-3	TRBJ1-4	-	TRBD1	CAISESRGTGVATNEKLFF	TGTGCCATCAGTGAGTCCCGAGGGACAGGGGTTGCAACTAATGAAAAACTGTTTTTT
TRBV6-2/TRBV6-3	TRBJ2-5	many	-	CASSYFETQYF	TGTGCCAGCAGTTACTTCGAGACCCAGTACTTC
TRBV7-2	TRBJ1-2	few	TRBD1	CASSNTGDRTHYGYTF	TGTGCCAGCAGCAACACCGGGGACAGGACTCACTATGGCTACACCTTC
TRBV7-9	TRBJ2-1	-	TRBD1	CASSPTGAALSYNEQFF	TGTGCCAGCAGCCCAACAGGGGCTGCTCTATCCTACAATGAGCAGTTCTTC